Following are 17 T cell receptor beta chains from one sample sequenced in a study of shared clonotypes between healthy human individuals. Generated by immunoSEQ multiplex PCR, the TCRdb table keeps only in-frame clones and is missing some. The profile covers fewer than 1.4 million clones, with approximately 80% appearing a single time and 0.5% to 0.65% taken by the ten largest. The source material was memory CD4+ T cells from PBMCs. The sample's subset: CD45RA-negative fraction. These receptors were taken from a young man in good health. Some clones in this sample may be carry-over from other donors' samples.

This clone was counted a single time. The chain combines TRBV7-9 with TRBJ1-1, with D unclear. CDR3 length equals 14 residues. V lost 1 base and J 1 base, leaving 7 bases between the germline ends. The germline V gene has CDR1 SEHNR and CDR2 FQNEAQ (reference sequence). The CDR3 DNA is TGTGCCAGCAGCTTAGGGGTTCAGAACACTGAAGCTTTCTTT. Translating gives CASSLGVQNTEAFF. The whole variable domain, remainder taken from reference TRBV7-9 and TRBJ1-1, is DTGVSQNPRHKITKRGQNVTFRCDPISEHNRLYWYRQTLGQGPEFLTYFQNEAQLEKSRLLSDRFSAERPKGSFSTLEIQRTEQGDSAMYLCASSLGVQNTEAFFGQGTRLTVV.

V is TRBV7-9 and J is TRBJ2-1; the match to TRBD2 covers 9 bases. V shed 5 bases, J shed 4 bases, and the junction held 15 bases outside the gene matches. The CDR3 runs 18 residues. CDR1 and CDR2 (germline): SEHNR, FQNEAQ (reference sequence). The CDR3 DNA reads TGTGCCAGCAGCCTCCCGGGACTAGCTGTCTTCGGGTACAATGAGCAGTTCTTC. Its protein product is CASSLPGLAVFGYNEQFF.

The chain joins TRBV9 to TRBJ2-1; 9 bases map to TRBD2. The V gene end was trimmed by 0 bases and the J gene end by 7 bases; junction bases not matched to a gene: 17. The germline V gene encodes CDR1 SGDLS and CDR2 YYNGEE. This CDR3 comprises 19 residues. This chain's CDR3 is CASSVAASGMLRVGNEQFF. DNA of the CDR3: TGTGCCAGCAGCGTAGCGGCTAGCGGGATGTTAAGGGTGGGGAATGAGCAGTTCTTC.

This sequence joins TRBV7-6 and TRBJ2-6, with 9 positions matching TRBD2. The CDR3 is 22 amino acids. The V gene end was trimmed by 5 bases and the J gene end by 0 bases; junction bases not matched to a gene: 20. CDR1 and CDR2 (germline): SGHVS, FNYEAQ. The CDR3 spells CASSPRLAAGLGGYSGANVLTF. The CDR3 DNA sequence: TGTGCCAGCAGCCCCCGACTAGCGGCGGGTCTCGGCGGCTACTCTGGGGCCAACGTCCTGACTTTC. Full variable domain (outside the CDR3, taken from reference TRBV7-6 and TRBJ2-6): GAGVSQSPRYKVTKRGQDVALRCDPISGHVSLYWYRQALGQGPEFLTYFNYEAQQDKSGLPNDRFSAERPEGSISTLTIQRTEQRDSAMYRCASSPRLAAGLGGYSGANVLTFGAGSRLTVL.

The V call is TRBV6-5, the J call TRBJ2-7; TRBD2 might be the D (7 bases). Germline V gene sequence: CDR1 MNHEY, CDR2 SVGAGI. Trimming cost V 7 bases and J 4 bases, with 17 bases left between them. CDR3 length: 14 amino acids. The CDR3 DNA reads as TGTGCCAGCACAAGGGGGGGGTCGCCTTACGAGCAGTACTTC. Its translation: CASTRGGSPYEQYF.

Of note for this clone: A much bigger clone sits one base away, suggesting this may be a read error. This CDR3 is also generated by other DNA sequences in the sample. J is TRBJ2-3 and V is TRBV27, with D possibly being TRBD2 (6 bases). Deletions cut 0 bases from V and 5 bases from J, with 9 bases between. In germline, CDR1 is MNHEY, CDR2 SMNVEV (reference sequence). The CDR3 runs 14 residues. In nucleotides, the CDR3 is TGTGCCAGCAGTTTATCTAGGAGGGTAGATACGCAGTATTTT. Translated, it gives CASSLSRRVDTQYF.

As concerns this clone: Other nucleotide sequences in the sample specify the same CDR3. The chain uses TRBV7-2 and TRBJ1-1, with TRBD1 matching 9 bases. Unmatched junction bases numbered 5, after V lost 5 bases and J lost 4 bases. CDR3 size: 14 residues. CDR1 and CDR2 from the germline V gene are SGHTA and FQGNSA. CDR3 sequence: CASSLETGGTEAFF. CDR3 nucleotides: TGTGCCAGCAGCCTAGAGACAGGGGGCACTGAAGCTTTCTTT.

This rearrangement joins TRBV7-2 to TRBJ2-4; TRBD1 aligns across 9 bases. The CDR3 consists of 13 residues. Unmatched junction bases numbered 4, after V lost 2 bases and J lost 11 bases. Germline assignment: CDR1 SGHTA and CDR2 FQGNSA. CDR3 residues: CASSLRGQGVQYF. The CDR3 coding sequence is TGTGCCAGCAGCTTACGGGGACAGGGCGTTCAGTACTTC.

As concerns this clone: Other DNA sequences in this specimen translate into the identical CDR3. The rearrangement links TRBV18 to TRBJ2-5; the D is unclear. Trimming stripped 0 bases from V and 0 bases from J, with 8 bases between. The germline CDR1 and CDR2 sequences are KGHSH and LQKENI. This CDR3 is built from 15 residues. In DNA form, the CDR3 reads TGTGCCAGCTCACCACCCTCAAGGAACCAAGAGACCCAGTACTTC. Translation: CASSPPSRNQETQYF.

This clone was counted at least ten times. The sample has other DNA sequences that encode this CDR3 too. Here the CDR3 reads CASSQLGETQYF. As DNA, the CDR3 is TGCGCCAGCAGCCAATTAGGGGAGACCCAGTACTTC. V gene TRBV4-1 combines with J gene TRBJ2-5; D is ambiguous. Germline-derived CDR1 and CDR2 are MGHRA and YSYEKL. Trimming took 2 bases from V and 5 from J, leaving 6 bases between them. The CDR3 is made up of 12 amino acids.

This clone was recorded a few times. The CDR3, as DNA: TGTGCCAGCAGCCGGGGACTAATGAATGCTTTCTTT. This translates into CASSRGLMNAFF. This chain connects TRBV5-4 to TRBJ1-1, with D tentatively TRBD1 (5 bases). The CDR3 covers 12 residues. Germline V lookup: CDR1 SGHNT, CDR2 YYREEE (reference sequence). V gave up 4 bases and J gave up 11 bases, with 15 bases separating them.

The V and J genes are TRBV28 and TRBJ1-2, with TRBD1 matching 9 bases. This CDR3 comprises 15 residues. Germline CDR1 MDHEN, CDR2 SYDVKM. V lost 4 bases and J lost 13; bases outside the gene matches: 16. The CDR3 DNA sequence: TGTGCCAGCAGTTCACCGGGGACAGGGATCAGGTCGTCCACCTTC. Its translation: CASSSPGTGIRSSTF.

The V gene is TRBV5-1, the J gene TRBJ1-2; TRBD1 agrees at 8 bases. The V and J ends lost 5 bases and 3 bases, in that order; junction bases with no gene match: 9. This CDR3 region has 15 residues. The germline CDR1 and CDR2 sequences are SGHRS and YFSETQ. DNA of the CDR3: TGCGCCAGCAGGAGTGAGGACAGGGCGCACTATGGCTACACCTTC. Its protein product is CASRSEDRAHYGYTF.

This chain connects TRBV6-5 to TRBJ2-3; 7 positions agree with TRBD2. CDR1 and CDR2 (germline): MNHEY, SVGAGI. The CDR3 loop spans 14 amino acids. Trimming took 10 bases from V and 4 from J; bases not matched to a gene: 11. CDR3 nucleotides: TGTGCCACCTCCCGGCGGGAGTACTCAGATACGCAGTATTTT. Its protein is CATSRREYSDTQYF.

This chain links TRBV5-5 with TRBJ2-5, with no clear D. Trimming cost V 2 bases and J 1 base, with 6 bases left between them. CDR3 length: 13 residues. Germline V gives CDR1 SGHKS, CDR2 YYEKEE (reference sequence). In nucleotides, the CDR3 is TGTGCCAGCAGCTTTAGTAGCCAAGAGACCCAGTACTTC. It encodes CASSFSSQETQYF.

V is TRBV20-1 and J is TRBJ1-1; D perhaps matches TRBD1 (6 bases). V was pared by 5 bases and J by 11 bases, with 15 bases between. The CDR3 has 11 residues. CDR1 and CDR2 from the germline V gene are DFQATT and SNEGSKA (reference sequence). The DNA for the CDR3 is TGCAGTGCTCCTAGGGGGTTAGCTGCTTTCTTT. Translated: CSAPRGLAAFF.

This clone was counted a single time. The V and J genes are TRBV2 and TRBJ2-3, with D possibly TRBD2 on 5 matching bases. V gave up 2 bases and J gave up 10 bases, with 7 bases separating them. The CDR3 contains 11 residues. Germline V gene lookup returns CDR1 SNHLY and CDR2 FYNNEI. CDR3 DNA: TGTGCCAGCAGTGAATTGGGAGCGCAGTATTTT. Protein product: CASSELGAQYF.